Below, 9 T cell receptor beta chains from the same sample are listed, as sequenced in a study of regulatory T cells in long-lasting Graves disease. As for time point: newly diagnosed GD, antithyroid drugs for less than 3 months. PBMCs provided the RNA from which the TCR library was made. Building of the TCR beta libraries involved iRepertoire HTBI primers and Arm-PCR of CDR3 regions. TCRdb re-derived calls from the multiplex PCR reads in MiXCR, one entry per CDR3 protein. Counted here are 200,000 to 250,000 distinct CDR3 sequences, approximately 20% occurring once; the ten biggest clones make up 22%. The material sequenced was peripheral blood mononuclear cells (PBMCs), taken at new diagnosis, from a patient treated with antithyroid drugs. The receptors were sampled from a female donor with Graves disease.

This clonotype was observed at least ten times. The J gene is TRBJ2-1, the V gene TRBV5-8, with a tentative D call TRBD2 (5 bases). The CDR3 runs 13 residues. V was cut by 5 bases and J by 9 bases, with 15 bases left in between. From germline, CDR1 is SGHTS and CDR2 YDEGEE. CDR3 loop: CASSLPPRGEQFF. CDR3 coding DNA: TGTGCCAGCAGTTTGCCCCCCCGGGGTGAGCAGTTCTTC.

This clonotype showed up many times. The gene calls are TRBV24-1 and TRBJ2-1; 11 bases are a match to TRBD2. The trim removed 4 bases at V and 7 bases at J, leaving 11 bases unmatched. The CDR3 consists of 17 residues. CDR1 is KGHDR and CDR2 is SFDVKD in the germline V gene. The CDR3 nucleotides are TGTGCCACCAGTGACTTCACTAGCGGGAGCACGGTTAATGAGCAGTTCTTC. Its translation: CATSDFTSGSTVNEQFF.

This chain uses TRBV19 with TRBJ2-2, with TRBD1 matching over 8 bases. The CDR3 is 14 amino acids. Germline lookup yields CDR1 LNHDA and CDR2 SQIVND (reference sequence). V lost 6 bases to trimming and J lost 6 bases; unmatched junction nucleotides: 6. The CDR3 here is CASRRQGAAGELFF. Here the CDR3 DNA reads TGTGCCAGTAGACGGCAGGGGGCGGCCGGGGAGCTGTTTTTT.

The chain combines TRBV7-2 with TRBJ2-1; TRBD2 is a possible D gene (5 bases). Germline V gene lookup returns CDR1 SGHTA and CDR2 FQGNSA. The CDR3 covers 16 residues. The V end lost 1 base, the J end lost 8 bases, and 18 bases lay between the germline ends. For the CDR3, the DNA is TGTGCCAGCAGCTTAGTCGGGAAGAGTCGGTCTCATGAGCAGTTCTTC. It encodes CASSLVGKSRSHEQFF.

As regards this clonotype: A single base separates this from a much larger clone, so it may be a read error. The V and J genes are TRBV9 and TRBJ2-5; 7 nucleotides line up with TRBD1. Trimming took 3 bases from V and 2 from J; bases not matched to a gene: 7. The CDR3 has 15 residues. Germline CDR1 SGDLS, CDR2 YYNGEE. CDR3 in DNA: TGTGCCAGCAGCGAACACCGGGACAGACAAGAGACCCAGTACTTC. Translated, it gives CASSEHRDRQETQYF. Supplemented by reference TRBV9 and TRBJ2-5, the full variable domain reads DSGVTQTPKHLITATGQRVTLRCSPRSGDLSVYWYQQSLDQGLQFLIQYYNGEERAKGNILERFSAQQFPDLHSELNLSSLELGDSALYFCASSEHRDRQETQYFGPGTRLLVL.

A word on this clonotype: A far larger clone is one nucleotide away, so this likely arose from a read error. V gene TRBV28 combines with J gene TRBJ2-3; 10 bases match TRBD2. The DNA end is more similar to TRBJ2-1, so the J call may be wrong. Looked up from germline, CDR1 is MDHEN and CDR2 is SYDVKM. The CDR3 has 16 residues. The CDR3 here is CASSSFSAGGVHGQFF. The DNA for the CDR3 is TGTGCCAGCAGTTCCTTTTCAGCGGGAGGGGTCCATGGGCAGTTCTTC.

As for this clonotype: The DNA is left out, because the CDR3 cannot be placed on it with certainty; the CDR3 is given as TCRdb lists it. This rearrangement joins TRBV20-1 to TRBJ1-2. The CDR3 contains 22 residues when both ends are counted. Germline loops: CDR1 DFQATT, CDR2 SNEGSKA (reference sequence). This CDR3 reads CSARSSRGNESYEQYFGPGYTF.

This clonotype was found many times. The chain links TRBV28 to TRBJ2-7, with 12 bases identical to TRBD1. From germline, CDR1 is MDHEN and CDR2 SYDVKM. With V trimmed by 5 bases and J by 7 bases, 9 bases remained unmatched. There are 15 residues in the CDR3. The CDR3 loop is CASSPAGQGAFEQYF. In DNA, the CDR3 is TGTGCCAGCAGTCCCGCGGGACAGGGGGCTTTTGAGCAGTACTTC.

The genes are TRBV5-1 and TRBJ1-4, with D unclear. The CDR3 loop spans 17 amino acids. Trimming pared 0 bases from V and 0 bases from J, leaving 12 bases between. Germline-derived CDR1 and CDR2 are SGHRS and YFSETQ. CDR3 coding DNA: TGCGCCAGCAGCTTGGACGCCAGACCAACAACTAATGAAAAACTGTTTTTT. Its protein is CASSLDARPTTNEKLFF.